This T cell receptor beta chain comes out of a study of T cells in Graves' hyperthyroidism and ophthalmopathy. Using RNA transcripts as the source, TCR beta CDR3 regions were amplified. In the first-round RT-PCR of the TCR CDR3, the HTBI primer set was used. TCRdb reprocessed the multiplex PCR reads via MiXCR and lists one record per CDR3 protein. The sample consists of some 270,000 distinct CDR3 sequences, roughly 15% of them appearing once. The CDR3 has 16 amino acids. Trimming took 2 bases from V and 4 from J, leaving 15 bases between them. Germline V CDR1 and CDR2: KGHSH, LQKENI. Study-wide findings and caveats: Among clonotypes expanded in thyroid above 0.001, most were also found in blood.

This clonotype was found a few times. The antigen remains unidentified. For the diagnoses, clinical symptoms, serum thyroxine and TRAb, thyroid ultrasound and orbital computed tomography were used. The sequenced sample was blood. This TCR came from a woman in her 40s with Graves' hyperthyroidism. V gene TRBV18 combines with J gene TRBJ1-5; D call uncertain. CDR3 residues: CASSPSRGGGNQPQHF. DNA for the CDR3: TGTGCCAGCTCACCAAGTCGAGGTGGAGGTAATCAGCCCCAGCATTTT.